Listed below are T cell receptor beta chains from one sample, sequenced in a study of blood T cell repertoires in COVID-19. Using immunoSEQ multiplex PCR, the repertoire was profiled, and TCRdb retains in-frame clones only, with some absent. Among around 140,000 clones listed, roughly 90% were seen once. The sequenced material came from peripheral blood. These receptors all stem from an older man with acute or convalescent COVID-19. Each CDR3 is given with its conserved first and last residue. D genes are given only for firm matches. Clone sizes are given selectively: once, few, many, or a class where the clone is expanded.

d_gene	v_gene	j_gene	abundance	CDR3aa	CDR3nt
NA	TRBV20-1	TRBJ2-3	NA	CSASDPRERTDTQYF	TGCAGTGCTAGTGATCCCCGGGAGAGGACAGATACGCAGTATTTT
TRBD1	TRBV19	TRBJ1-3	NA	CASSRPREGASGNTIYF	TGTGCCAGTAGTAGGCCCCGGGAGGGGGCCTCTGGAAACACCATATATTTT
TRBD1	TRBV10-2	TRBJ2-7	NA	CASSESGTGALGEQYF	TGCGCCAGCAGTGAGTCCGGGACAGGGGCACTTGGGGAGCAGTACTTC
TRBD1	TRBV6-5	TRBJ1-1	NA	CASRQGPSSTEAFF	TGTGCCAGCAGACAGGGGCCCAGTAGTACTGAAGCTTTCTTT
NA	TRBV5-6	TRBJ2-4	NA	CASVTGGRLAKNIQYF	TGTGCCAGCGTCACGGGGGGCAGGCTAGCCAAAAACATTCAGTACTTC
NA	TRBV4-2	TRBJ2-2	NA	CASSATSFYTGELFF	TGTGCCAGCAGCGCGACTAGTTTTTACACCGGGGAGCTGTTTTTT
TRBD1	TRBV3-1/TRBV3-2	TRBJ1-3	NA	CASSRFGQGAGNTIYF	TGTGCCAGCAGCCGGTTCGGACAGGGGGCTGGAAACACCATATATTTT
TRBD2	TRBV4-2	TRBJ2-7	once	CASSQDLLASGGAEQYF	TGTGCCAGCAGCCAAGATCTCCTCGCTAGCGGAGGGGCCGAGCAGTACTTC
NA	TRBV30	TRBJ1-1	NA	CAWSAPRWNTEAFF	TGTGCCTGGAGTGCGCCCAGATGGAACACTGAAGCTTTCTTT
NA	TRBV7-8	TRBJ2-1	NA	CASSPGGGPNEQFF	TGTGCCAGCAGCCCCGGGGGTGGGCCCAATGAGCAGTTCTTC
TRBD1	TRBV19	TRBJ1-1	NA	CASNNVEGASTEAFF	TGTGCCAGTAACAATGTGGAGGGGGCGTCCACTGAAGCTTTCTTT
NA	TRBV2	TRBJ1-5	NA	CASTDQVGQPQHF	TGTGCCAGCACTGACCAGGTGGGTCAGCCCCAGCATTTT
TRBD1	TRBV27	TRBJ2-7	NA	CASSLLDRAYEQYF	TGTGCCAGCAGTTTATTAGACAGGGCCTACGAGCAGTACTTC
TRBD1	TRBV30	TRBJ2-1	once	CAWSLPGQSYNEQFF	TGTGCCTGGAGTTTACCGGGACAGTCCTACAATGAGCAGTTCTTC
TRBD1	TRBV19	TRBJ1-5	NA	CASSIGQGADQPQHF	TGTGCCAGTAGTATAGGACAGGGGGCAGATCAGCCCCAGCATTTT
NA	TRBV19	TRBJ1-3	NA	CASSQSGAGNTIYF	TGTGCCAGTAGTCAATCAGGGGCTGGAAACACCATATATTTT
TRBD2	TRBV19	TRBJ2-1	once	CASTWTSGPYNEQFF	TGTGCCAGTACATGGACTAGCGGGCCGTACAATGAGCAGTTCTTC
NA	TRBV24-1	TRBJ1-5	NA	CATSDRTDSSNQPQHF	TGTGCCACCAGTGATCGGACAGATTCTAGCAATCAGCCCCAGCATTTT
NA	TRBV14	TRBJ2-2	NA	CASSPLPGGNTGELFF	TGTGCCAGCAGCCCTCTCCCAGGAGGGAACACCGGGGAGCTGTTTTTT
TRBD1	TRBV19	TRBJ2-7	NA	CASSNPGQGSYEQYF	TGTGCCAGTAGCAACCCGGGACAGGGTAGCTACGAGCAGTACTTC
NA	TRBV3-1/TRBV3-2	TRBJ2-7	NA	CASSQDWGGGMKQYF	TGTGCCAGCAGCCAAGATTGGGGAGGAGGGATGAAGCAGTACTTC
NA	TRBV19	TRBJ2-3	NA	CASSTGRITDTQYF	TGTGCCAGTAGTACCGGGAGAATCACAGATACGCAGTATTTT
NA	TRBV5-1	TRBJ1-3	NA	CASSRLGHVNSGNTIYF	TGCGCCAGCAGCCGCCTGGGACACGTCAACTCTGGAAACACCATATATTTT
TRBD1	TRBV23-1	TRBJ1-2	few	CASSPFLSGQGAHSDGYTF	TGCGCCAGCAGTCCATTTCTCTCGGGACAGGGGGCACACTCCGATGGCTACACCTTC
TRBD2	TRBV10-3	TRBJ2-1	once	CAISETLAGGNEQFF	TGTGCCATCAGTGAGACCCTAGCGGGGGGCAATGAGCAGTTCTTC
TRBD1	TRBV27	TRBJ2-3	NA	CASRRQGGTDTQYF	TGTGCCAGCAGGAGACAGGGGGGAACAGATACGCAGTATTTT
TRBD2	TRBV7-6	TRBJ2-1	NA	CASSFSRTSNEQFF	TGTGCCAGCTCCTTTTCCCGGACTAGCAATGAGCAGTTCTTC
TRBD1	TRBV6-2/TRBV6-3	TRBJ2-3	few	CASSQGQGITDTQYF	TGTGCCAGCAGTCAGGGACAGGGGATTACAGATACGCAGTATTTT
TRBD1	TRBV29-1	TRBJ1-2	NA	CSVEADRAPYGYTF	TGCAGCGTTGAAGCGGACAGGGCACCCTATGGCTACACCTTC
TRBD1	TRBV4-1	TRBJ1-2	NA	CASSPRDREGYGYTF	TGCGCCAGCAGCCCTCGGGACAGGGAAGGCTATGGCTACACCTTC
NA	TRBV5-1	TRBJ2-3	NA	CASSWSSGVGTDTQYF	TGCGCCAGCAGCTGGTCATCGGGGGTAGGAACAGATACGCAGTATTTT
TRBD1	TRBV11-2	TRBJ1-2	NA	CASSSRGQGNYGYTF	TGTGCCAGCAGCTCCCGGGGACAGGGAAACTATGGCTACACCTTC
TRBD1	TRBV10-2	TRBJ1-2	NA	CASRGEDRGSVGYTF	TGCGCCAGCAGGGGGGAAGACAGGGGTTCGGTTGGCTACACCTTC
NA	TRBV12-3/TRBV12-4	TRBJ1-6	NA	CASSRAQGSPLHF	TGTGCCAGCAGTCGTGCACAGGGTTCACCCCTCCACTTT
NA	TRBV29-1	TRBJ1-3	few	CSVVVVGLNTIYF	TGCAGCGTTGTTGTAGTGGGGCTGAACACCATATATTTT
NA	TRBV7-9	TRBJ2-2	NA	CASSLRGRGANTGELFF	TGTGCCAGCAGCTTAAGGGGGAGGGGCGCGAACACCGGGGAGCTGTTTTTT
TRBD1	TRBV6-5	TRBJ1-2	NA	CASSYGTGASGYTF	TGTGCCAGCAGTTACGGGACAGGGGCTAGTGGCTACACCTTC
TRBD1	TRBV6-1	TRBJ1-5	NA	CASSVWLPGQLHSHNQPQHF	TGTGCCAGCAGTGTTTGGCTTCCGGGACAGCTCCACTCACACAATCAGCCCCAGCATTTT
NA	TRBV3-1/TRBV3-2	TRBJ1-1	NA	CASSHSSGVWYTEAFF	TGTGCCAGCAGCCACTCGAGCGGAGTTTGGTACACTGAAGCTTTCTTT
NA	TRBV2	TRBJ2-5	once	CASSEARGCYF	TGTGCCAGCAGTGAAGCGCGAGGCTGCTACTTC
TRBD1	TRBV7-9	TRBJ2-3	NA	CASSLEDRPGDTQYF	TGTGCCAGCAGCTTAGAGGACAGGCCTGGGGATACGCAGTATTTT
NA	TRBV6-5	TRBJ2-2	NA	CASNTRGNTGELFF	TGTGCCAGCAATACCCGGGGGAACACCGGGGAGCTGTTTTTT
TRBD2	TRBV5-1	TRBJ2-3	NA	CASSLALAVTDTQYF	TGCGCCAGCAGCTTGGCGCTAGCGGTCACAGATACGCAGTATTTT
TRBD2	TRBV9	TRBJ2-7	NA	CASSVGRGVPYEQYF	TGTGCCAGCAGCGTAGGACGGGGGGTACCCTACGAGCAGTACTTC
NA	TRBV7-3	TRBJ1-5	NA	CASSFVQGNQPQHF	TGTGCCAGCAGCTTCGTACAGGGCAATCAGCCCCAGCATTTT
TRBD1	TRBV19	TRBJ2-2	once	CASSARTGGIGDGELFF	TGTGCCAGTAGTGCGAGGACAGGGGGCATCGGGGACGGGGAGCTGTTTTTT